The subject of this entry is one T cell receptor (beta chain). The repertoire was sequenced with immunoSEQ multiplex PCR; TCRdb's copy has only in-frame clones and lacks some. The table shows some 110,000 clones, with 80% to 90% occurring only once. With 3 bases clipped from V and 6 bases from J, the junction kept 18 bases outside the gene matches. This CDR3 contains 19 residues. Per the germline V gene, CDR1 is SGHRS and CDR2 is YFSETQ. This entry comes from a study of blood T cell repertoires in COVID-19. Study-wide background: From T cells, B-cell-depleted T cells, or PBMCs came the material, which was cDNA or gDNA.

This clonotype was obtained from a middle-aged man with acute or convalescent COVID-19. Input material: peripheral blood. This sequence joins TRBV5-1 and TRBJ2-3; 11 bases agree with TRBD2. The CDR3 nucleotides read TGCGCCAGCAGCTCGAAACCCGTAGCGGGAGGGCCGGTATCGGATACGCAGTATTTT. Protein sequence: CASSSKPVAGGPVSDTQYF.